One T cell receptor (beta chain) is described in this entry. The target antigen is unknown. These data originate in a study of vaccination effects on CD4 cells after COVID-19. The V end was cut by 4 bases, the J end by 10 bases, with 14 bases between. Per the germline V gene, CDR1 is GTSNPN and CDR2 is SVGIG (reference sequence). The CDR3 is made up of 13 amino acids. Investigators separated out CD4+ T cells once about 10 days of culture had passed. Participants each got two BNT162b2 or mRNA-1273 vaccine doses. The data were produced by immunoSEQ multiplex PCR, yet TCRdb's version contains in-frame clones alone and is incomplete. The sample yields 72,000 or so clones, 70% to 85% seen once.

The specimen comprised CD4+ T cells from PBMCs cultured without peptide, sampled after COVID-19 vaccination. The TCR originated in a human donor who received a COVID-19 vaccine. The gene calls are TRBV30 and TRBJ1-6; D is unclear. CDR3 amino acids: CAWTWRVESPLHF. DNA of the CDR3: TGTGCCTGGACTTGGAGGGTGGAGTCACCCCTCCACTTT.